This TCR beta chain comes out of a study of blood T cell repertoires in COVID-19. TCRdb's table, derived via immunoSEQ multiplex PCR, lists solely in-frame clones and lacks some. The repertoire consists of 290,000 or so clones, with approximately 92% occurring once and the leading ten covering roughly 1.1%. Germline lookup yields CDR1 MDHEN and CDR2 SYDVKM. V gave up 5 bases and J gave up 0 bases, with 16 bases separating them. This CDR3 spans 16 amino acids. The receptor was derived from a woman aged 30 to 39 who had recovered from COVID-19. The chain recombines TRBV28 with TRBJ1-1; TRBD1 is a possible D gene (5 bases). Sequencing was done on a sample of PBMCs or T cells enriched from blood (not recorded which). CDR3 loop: CASSPIQGYMNTEAFF. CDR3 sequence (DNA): TGTGCCAGCAGTCCGATCCAGGGCTACATGAACACTGAAGCTTTCTTT.